A single sample is the source of the 3 T cell receptor beta chains below, sequenced in a study of tumor-infiltrating lymphocytes in oesophageal squamous cell carcinoma. TCRdb re-analysed the PCR reads in MiXCR, keeping a single row per CDR3 protein. Of around 23,000 distinct CDR3 sequences in the sample, 30% to 40% were seen once. Sample: esophageal tumor tissue. The origin of the receptors is a male donor with esophageal squamous cell carcinoma.

The gene calls are TRBV30 and TRBJ2-3; D is uncertain. The DNA matches TRBJ2-1 better at its end, which makes the J call doubtful. This CDR3 is 14 amino acids long. Germline assignment: CDR1 GTSNPN and CDR2 SVGIG (reference sequence). The chain's CDR3 is CAWSVWEESNEQFF. As DNA, the CDR3 is TGTGCCTGGAGTGTTTGGGAAGAATCCAATGAGCAGTTCTTC.

This clonotype showed up just a few times. The chain uses TRBV4-1 and TRBJ2-3; a possible D gene is TRBD1 (6 bases). This CDR3 contains 14 residues. Germline assignment: CDR1 MGHRA and CDR2 YSYEKL. V lost 4 bases and J lost 3, with 11 bases in between. The CDR3 DNA reads TGCGCCAGCAGCCCCCAGGGGTTTACAGATACGCAGTATTTT. Amino acid sequence: CASSPQGFTDTQYF.

This clonotype was observed at least ten times. The V and J genes are TRBV5-4 and TRBJ1-1; 7 bases agree with TRBD1. Germline V lookup: CDR1 SGHNT, CDR2 YYREEE (reference sequence). This CDR3 is 15 amino acids long. V gave up 2 bases and J gave up 4 bases; unmatched junction bases: 8. The CDR3 bases are TGTGCCAGCAGCTTACAGGGGATCGTAAGCACTGAAGCTTTCTTT. Translation gives CASSLQGIVSTEAFF.